One sample yielded the 17 T cell receptor beta chains listed below, sequenced in a study of cytomegalovirus exposure and HLA in healthy donors. Amplification used 60 Vbeta primers and 13 Jbeta primers. TCRdb's copy holds only in-frame clones and misses some; the assay was immunoSEQ multiplex PCR. The sample yields some 120,000 clones, 70% to 85% seen once. Input material: PBMCs. Receptors were obtained from a woman aged 40 to 50 in good health and CMV-seropositive.

The chain joins TRBV27 to TRBJ2-3, with no clear D. CDR3 size: 16 residues. CDR1 and CDR2 from the germline V gene are MNHEY and SMNVEV (reference sequence). Deletions cut 5 bases from V and 0 bases from J, with 15 bases between. The CDR3 region is CASSPRPRRSTDTQYF. The CDR3 DNA reads as TGTGCCAGCAGTCCCCGCCCAAGGCGGAGCACAGATACGCAGTATTTT.

About this clone itself: Additional DNA sequences in this sample encode the identical CDR3. The rearrangement joins TRBV5-4 to TRBJ2-3; 8 bases match TRBD1. Germline CDR1 SGHNT, CDR2 YYREEE (reference sequence). The length of the CDR3 is 15 residues. V shed 0 bases, J shed 4 bases, and the junction held 4 bases outside the gene matches. CDR3 bases: TGTGCCAGCAGCTTGGGTGGACAGGGCGCAGATACGCAGTATTTT. Amino acid sequence: CASSLGGQGADTQYF.

The chain uses TRBV6-1 and TRBJ2-7; TRBD2 aligns across 8 bases. The germline V gene encodes CDR1 MNHNS and CDR2 SASEGT. The CDR3 sequence is 14 residues long. V was clipped by 3 bases and J by 2 bases; unmatched bases: 3. The CDR3 coding sequence is TGTGCCAGCAGTGAGGCGGGAGGAACCTACGAGCAGTACTTC. It specifies CASSEAGGTYEQYF.

This chain uses TRBV6-6 with TRBJ1-5; 9 bases are a match to TRBD1. The V gene's germline CDR1 is MNHNY and CDR2 SVGAGI (reference sequence). This CDR3 has 14 residues. Losses at the gene ends were 8 bases for V and 5 bases for J; bases not matched to a gene: 7. In nucleotides, the CDR3 is TGTGCCAGCTGTAAGACAGGGGGGGATCAGCCCCAGCATTTT. The encoded protein is CASCKTGGDQPQHF.

This clone was detected a few times. The genes are TRBV6-1 and TRBJ2-5, with TRBD2 matching 9 bases. Germline CDR1 reads MNHNS; CDR2 reads SASEGT. The CDR3 has 14 amino acids. V lost 4 bases to trimming and J lost 5 bases; unmatched junction nucleotides: 5. Here the CDR3 DNA reads TGTGCCAGCAGTGGGACTAGCGTGGCTGAGACCCAGTACTTC. It encodes CASSGTSVAETQYF.

The chain combines TRBV5-4 with TRBJ2-1; D is perhaps TRBD1 (8 bases). Trimming stripped 4 bases from V and 7 bases from J, with 21 bases between. This CDR3 has 16 amino acids. CDR1 and CDR2 from the germline V gene are SGHNT and YYREEE (reference sequence). The CDR3 loop is CASSGGGQVDGNEQFF. The CDR3 coding sequence is TGTGCCAGCAGCGGGGGGGGACAGGTCGACGGAAATGAGCAGTTCTTC.

The chain carries TRBV29-1 and TRBJ2-7, with TRBD1 matching 9 bases. Germline V lookup: CDR1 SQVTM, CDR2 ANQGSEA. CDR3 size: 15 residues. V was pared by 4 bases and J by 3 bases, with 10 bases of the junction left unmatched. The DNA of the CDR3 is TGCAGCGTTGCAAACCCGGGACAGGGCGACTACGAGCAGTACTTC. Its translation: CSVANPGQGDYEQYF.

This clone turned up a few times. The V gene is TRBV5-1, the J gene TRBJ1-3, with 8 bases matching TRBD1. Germline V gene lookup returns CDR1 SGHRS and CDR2 YFSETQ. This CDR3 comprises 15 residues. J was trimmed by 4 bases and V by 4 bases; bases with no gene match: 7. CDR3 amino acids: CASSPQGVGGNTIYF. CDR3 in DNA: TGCGCCAGCAGCCCACAGGGGGTCGGAGGAAACACCATATATTTT.

J is TRBJ1-5 and V is TRBV19; 7 bases match TRBD1. This CDR3 is 17 amino acids long. Germline V gene lookup returns CDR1 LNHDA and CDR2 SQIVND (reference sequence). Unmatched junction bases numbered 8, after V lost 3 bases and J lost 0 bases. This chain's CDR3 is CASSMSRGSHSNQPQHF. CDR3 sequence (DNA): TGTGCCAGTAGTATGAGCAGGGGGTCCCATAGCAATCAGCCCCAGCATTTT.

This clone occurred a few times. The chain couples TRBV6-5 to TRBJ2-7; 8 bases match TRBD1. Per germline, CDR1 MNHEY and CDR2 SVGAGI. The CDR3 contains 15 residues. V shed 5 bases, J shed 0 bases, and the junction held 6 bases outside the gene matches. CDR3 DNA: TGTGCCAGCAGTCCAGGGGGCAGAAACTCCTACGAGCAGTACTTC. It yields the protein CASSPGGRNSYEQYF.

The chain links TRBV19 to TRBJ2-2; D is perhaps TRBD1 (5 bases). Trimming took off 4 bases at V and 1 base at J, with 7 bases between the two ends. Germline CDR1 is LNHDA and CDR2 is SQIVND (reference sequence). The CDR3 runs 14 residues. Here the CDR3 reads CASSKGQNTGELFF. CDR3 DNA sequence: TGTGCCAGTAGTAAAGGACAGAACACCGGGGAGCTGTTTTTT.

The V and J genes are TRBV6-1 and TRBJ2-7; D might be TRBD2 (7 bases). Germline CDR1 reads MNHNS; CDR2 reads SASEGT. This CDR3 has 15 residues. Trimming removed 6 bases at V and 3 bases at J, with 18 bases between. The CDR3 reads CASRGGQADIYEQYF. CDR3 in DNA: TGTGCCAGCAGGGGGGGGCAAGCGGACATCTACGAGCAGTACTTC.

This clone came up once. The chain couples TRBV11-2 to TRBJ2-3, with D uncertain. The length of the CDR3 is 16 residues. V gave up 4 bases and J gave up 0 bases, with 14 bases separating them. Germline CDR1 and CDR2: SGHAT and FQNNGV. CDR3 bases: TGTGCCAGCAGCTCCCCTGGCGGTGGCAGCACAGATACGCAGTATTTT. This sequence encodes CASSSPGGGSTDTQYF.

The chain couples TRBV18 to TRBJ2-1, with 10 bases fitting TRBD2. Germline V CDR1 and CDR2: KGHSH, LQKENI. There are 17 residues in the CDR3. After removal of 1 base from V and 5 bases from J, the junction contained 8 bases not matched to a gene. CDR3 DNA sequence: TGTGCCAGCTCACCACGGAGCGCCCTAGCGGGAGACAATGAGCAGTTCTTC. Amino acids: CASSPRSALAGDNEQFF.

The chain uses TRBV11-1 and TRBJ2-3; 9 nucleotides align to TRBD2. Germline V gives CDR1 SGHAT, CDR2 FQDESV (reference sequence). V trimming: 1 base; J trimming: 3 bases; junction bases outside the gene matches: 5. The CDR3 sequence is 16 residues long. CDR3 nucleotides: TGTGCCAGCAGCTTAGGTCTAGCGGGGACAACAGATACGCAGTATTTT. This gives the protein CASSLGLAGTTDTQYF.

This rearrangement joins TRBV30 to TRBJ1-1; D is perhaps TRBD1 (6 bases). Looked up from germline, CDR1 is GTSNPN and CDR2 is SVGIG (reference sequence). This CDR3 spans 14 amino acids. V lost 1 base to trimming and J lost 1 base, with 10 bases between them. CDR3 protein: CAWSEGRGNTEAFF. CDR3 nucleotide sequence: TGTGCCTGGAGTGAGGGCAGGGGGAACACTGAAGCTTTCTTT.

The rearrangement joins TRBV7-7 to TRBJ2-1; TRBD2 aligns across 11 bases. CDR3 length: 15 amino acids. CDR1 and CDR2 (germline): SSHAT, FNYEAQ (reference sequence). V dropped 4 bases and J dropped 9; count of bases not matched to a gene: 8. CDR3 amino acids: CASSSLSGRAGEQFF. The CDR3 DNA reads TGTGCCAGCAGCTCCCTTAGCGGGAGGGCCGGTGAGCAGTTCTTC.